The clone carrying this TCR beta chain has just a few counts. Antigen: not known. Through a sample-barcoded 5' primer and a J-beta primer mix, a second PCR was run for roughly 6 to 11 cycles. Using its own MiXCR run on the 5' RACE reads, TCRdb lists one record per CDR3 protein. The table shows around 1,500,000 distinct CDR3 sequences, with 28% occurring only once. This sample was included in a study of blood T cells in healthy people across ages. The study's findings and limits: With unsorted PBMCs, a conclusive comparison of naive versus antigen-experienced cells was not possible. Percentage of naive T cells showed a strong correlation with TCR beta diversity.

J gave up 6 bases and V 3 bases, and 8 bases lay outside the gene matches. The CDR3 is 15 amino acids. Germline V gene sequence: CDR1 MNHEY, CDR2 SMNVEV (reference sequence). This chain uses TRBV27 with TRBJ2-1, with TRBD2 matching over 7 bases. The sequence was obtained from a woman in her thirties in good health. The material sequenced was blood. CDR3 in amino acids: CASSFDGRSSNEQFF. DNA for the CDR3: TGTGCCAGCAGTTTTGACGGGAGGTCGTCCAATGAGCAGTTCTTC.